Below are 20 T cell receptor beta chains sequenced from a single sample in a study of T-cell reconstitution after alpha-beta-depleted transplantation in children. Using unique molecular identifiers, the investigators prepared the TCRbeta library. Using its own MiXCR run on the PCR reads, TCRdb lists one record per CDR3 protein. The sample includes hundreds of thousands of distinct CDR3 sequences, approximately 10% of them seen just once. The source was PBMCs, collected before TCRalphabeta/CD19-depleted stem cell transplant. Source of these receptors: a child aged 2 to 15 with inherited bone marrow failure, due to receive a stem cell transplant.

This clonotype was observed a few times. The chain carries TRBV30 and TRBJ2-7; D gene unclear. This CDR3 is built from 12 residues. V was trimmed by 2 bases and J by 5 bases, leaving 10 bases between them. Germline CDR1 GTSNPN, CDR2 SVGIG (reference sequence). CDR3 sequence: CAWSWVAHEQYF. The CDR3 DNA sequence: TGTGCCTGGAGTTGGGTAGCTCACGAGCAGTACTTC.

This clonotype was counted ten times or more. This chain connects TRBV11-2 to TRBJ1-2; D unresolved. From germline, CDR1 is SGHAT and CDR2 FQNNGV. The V end was cut by 6 bases, the J end by 8 bases, with 13 bases between. This CDR3 has 12 residues. In nucleotides, the CDR3 is TGTGCCAGCAGATCATGGGGTATGGGCTACACCTTC. Encoded protein: CASRSWGMGYTF.

This clonotype was recorded many times. This chain uses TRBV29-1 with TRBJ2-3; 8 bases agree with TRBD2. Germline V gene data show CDR1 as SQVTM and CDR2 as ANQGSEA. The CDR3 totals 14 residues. The V gene end was trimmed by 4 bases and the J gene end by 2 bases; junction bases not matched to a gene: 5. CDR3 region: CSVALAAYTDTQYF. The DNA of the CDR3 is TGCAGCGTTGCACTAGCGGCCTACACAGATACGCAGTATTTT.

This clonotype showed up many times. The rearrangement uses TRBV29-1 and TRBJ2-1; maybe TRBD2 (6 bases). Germline V gene sequence: CDR1 SQVTM, CDR2 ANQGSEA. The CDR3 contains 13 residues. Trimming cost V 4 bases and J 9 bases, with 16 bases left between them. In DNA, the CDR3 is TGCAGCGTTGCGAACGGGAGAGGAGGTGAGCAGTTCTTC. As protein: CSVANGRGGEQFF.

This clonotype was detected ten times or more. J is TRBJ1-4 and V is TRBV7-6; perhaps TRBD1 as D (6 bases). The CDR3 spans 16 residues. V was pared by 4 bases and J by 8 bases, with 20 bases between. Germline V gene lookup returns CDR1 SGHVS and CDR2 FNYEAQ. The CDR3 DNA follows: TGTGCCAGCAGCTCGCCTGGTGGGGGCGTAGGGGAAAAACTGTTTTTT. Its protein product is CASSSPGGGVGEKLFF.

This clonotype showed up many times. The V gene is TRBV7-4, the J gene TRBJ1-4; D uncertain. V was cut by 1 base and J by 6 bases, with 12 bases left in between. The CDR3 has 15 amino acids. Looked up from germline, CDR1 is SGHVT and CDR2 is SQSDAQ. The CDR3 DNA follows: TGTGCCAGCAGCTTAGTACGCCAGCTTGATGAAAAACTGTTTTTT. It specifies CASSLVRQLDEKLFF.

This sequence joins TRBV30 and TRBJ1-3; D is unclear. CDR1 is GTSNPN, CDR2 SVGIG, per germline (reference sequence). The V and J ends lost 5 bases and 0 bases respectively, with 8 bases between them. This CDR3 is built from 13 residues. CDR3 amino acids: CAWDKSSGNTIYF. CDR3 in DNA: TGTGCCTGGGACAAGAGCTCTGGAAACACCATATATTTT.

This clonotype was found many times. The chain is built from TRBV4-3 and TRBJ2-1, with TRBD2 matching over 8 bases. Germline CDR1 is LGHNA and CDR2 is YSLEER. This CDR3 comprises 16 residues. J was trimmed by 1 base and V by 1 base; bases with no gene match: 3. CDR3 protein: CASSQAGLGSYNEQFF. The CDR3, as DNA: TGCGCCAGCAGCCAAGCGGGACTAGGATCCTACAATGAGCAGTTCTTC.

The V and J genes are TRBV10-3 and TRBJ2-1, with a possible D match to TRBD2 (6 bases). This CDR3 spans 13 amino acids. CDR1 ENHRY and CDR2 SYGVKD come from the germline V gene. V was shortened by 6 bases and J by 9 bases, with 15 bases between the two germline ends. The CDR3 is CAIRDYRWGEQFF. As DNA, the CDR3 is TGTGCCATCAGGGACTACCGCTGGGGTGAGCAGTTCTTC.

This clonotype was found many times. This CDR3 is CASSYWAGVGTDTQYF. DNA of the CDR3: TGTGCCAGCAGTTATTGGGCGGGAGTGGGTACAGATACGCAGTATTTT. The chain uses TRBV6-5 and TRBJ2-3; 7 nucleotides match TRBD2. V was clipped by 3 bases and J by 3 bases; unmatched bases: 9. CDR3 length equals 16 residues. CDR1 is MNHEY, CDR2 SVGAGI, per germline.

This clonotype showed up many times. This chain joins TRBV5-1 and TRBJ2-1, with 7 bases matching TRBD1. Germline V gene data show CDR1 as SGHRS and CDR2 as YFSETQ. V dropped 0 bases and J dropped 4; count of bases not matched to a gene: 13. This CDR3 region has 18 residues. DNA of the CDR3: TGCGCCAGCAGCTTGGATGAACGACCGGACAGGAATTACAATGAGCAGTTCTTC. Its protein is CASSLDERPDRNYNEQFF.

Turning to this clonotype: This may come from a read error, since a much larger clone is one base off. The chain is built from TRBV7-9 and TRBJ2-7; D unresolved. Germline CDR1 and CDR2: SEHNR and FQNEAQ (reference sequence). The CDR3 consists of 16 residues. Trimming took 9 bases from V and 2 from J, leaving 23 bases between them. This CDR3 is CASVGGFGEAPYEQYF. CDR3 coding DNA: TGTGCCAGTGTGGGTGGGTTCGGAGAGGCCCCCTACGAGCAGTACTTC.

In this sample, this clonotype turned up a few times. The rearrangement joins TRBV7-8 to TRBJ1-6, with 9 bases lining up with TRBD1. The CDR3 has 13 residues. The V and J ends lost 11 bases and 12 bases, in that order; junction bases with no gene match: 11. Germline values: CDR1 SGHVS, CDR2 FQNEAQ. The CDR3 DNA follows: TGTGCCTCCTCGGGGACAGGGTATCGACCCCTCCACTTT. Encoded protein: CASSGTGYRPLHF.

This clonotype was detected ten times or more. This chain connects TRBV27 to TRBJ2-5, with 8 bases lining up with TRBD1. V was pared by 8 bases and J by 2 bases, with 7 bases of the junction left unmatched. Germline assignment: CDR1 MNHEY and CDR2 SMNVEV (reference sequence). CDR3 size: 14 residues. The CDR3 DNA reads as TGTGCCAGCGGGCCCAACAGGGGGCAAGAGACCCAGTACTTC. Residues: CASGPNRGQETQYF.

This clonotype was seen at least ten times. This chain connects TRBV7-2 to TRBJ2-1; the D call may be TRBD1 or TRBD2 (7 bases each). V lost 1 base and J lost 0, with 16 bases in between. The CDR3 has 18 residues. In germline, CDR1 is SGHTA, CDR2 FQGNSA. As DNA, the CDR3 is TGTGCCAGCAGCTTAGTATTTCAGGGGGGGAGCTCCTACAATGAGCAGTTCTTC. This sequence encodes CASSLVFQGGSSYNEQFF.

This clonotype was seen at least ten times. CDR3 in DNA: TGTGCCAGCAGAAAGGGAGGGACAGGTCGGCCGAACACCGGGGAGCTGTTTTTT. As protein: CASRKGGTGRPNTGELFF. The chain is built from TRBV25-1 and TRBJ2-2, with D possibly being TRBD1 (8 bases). CDR1 is MGHDK, CDR2 SYGVNS, per germline. The CDR3 sequence is 18 residues long. V was pared by 6 bases and J by 0 bases, with 20 bases between.

This clonotype occurred many times. This rearrangement joins TRBV12-3 or TRBV12-4 to TRBJ1-5; D is unresolved. The CDR3 has 13 amino acids. Trimming shortened V by 4 bases and J by 7 bases, and 11 bases separated the two germline ends. DNA of the CDR3: TGTGCCAGCAGTTGGGCTGGTTCCCAGCCCCAGCATTTT. Its translation is CASSWAGSQPQHF.

V usage is TRBV9 and J usage is TRBJ2-1; possible D gene TRBD1, 5 bases. The germline CDR1 and CDR2 sequences are SGDLS and YYNGEE. The CDR3 has 20 residues. V lost 0 bases to trimming and J lost 9 bases, with 31 bases between them. The CDR3 is CASSVGVGQGKLPPKSEQFF. CDR3 bases: TGTGCCAGCAGCGTAGGAGTGGGGCAGGGAAAGCTTCCCCCCAAGAGTGAGCAGTTCTTC.

This clonotype was observed many times. The genes are TRBV9 and TRBJ2-5; D is unresolved. The CDR3 is 14 amino acids. CDR1 and CDR2 (germline): SGDLS, YYNGEE. The V gene lost 0 bases and the J gene lost 5 bases, with 11 bases spanning the gap. Here the CDR3 DNA reads TGTGCCAGCAGCGTAGTTGGCGGTCGGGAGACCCAGTACTTC. It is translated as CASSVVGGRETQYF.

This clonotype was seen many times. V usage is TRBV27 and J usage is TRBJ2-5, with 9 nucleotides matching TRBD1. The CDR3 has 14 amino acids. Germline CDR1 MNHEY, CDR2 SMNVEV (reference sequence). After removal of 3 bases from V and 5 bases from J, the junction contained 4 bases not matched to a gene. As DNA, the CDR3 is TGTGCCAGCAGTTTTACAGGGGGCGGTGAGACCCAGTACTTC. This codes for CASSFTGGGETQYF.